This T cell receptor beta chain was obtained from a study of CD8+ T cells in alopecia areata. The study's findings and limits: Besides other cells, scalp samples also yield sequences of resident alphabeta T cells from normal skin. In lesional scalp, particularly from alopecia totalis/universalis, clonality was higher than in normal scalp.

RNA extraction was followed by reverse transcription into cDNA, which acted as the sequencing template. Clones were read by immunoSEQ multiplex PCR, and TCRdb kept only the in-frame ones, dropping some. The data show 200,000 or so clones, 58% seen once. Treatment noted: oral pan-JAK inhibitor, 5-10 mg twice daily. This CDR3 has 12 residues. In germline, CDR1 is LNHNV, CDR2 YYDKDF (reference sequence). The V gene lost 0 bases and the J gene lost 4 bases, with 4 bases spanning the gap. A word on this clone: Its antigen is as yet unknown.

This rearrangement joins TRBV15 to TRBJ2-7, with no clear D. The clonotype originates from a human donor with alopecia areata. The source material was CD4+ T cells sorted from blood, sampled at week 24, from a patient treated with tofacitinib. CDR3 loop: CATSRDKYEQYF. The CDR3 DNA sequence: TGTGCCACCAGCAGAGATAAGTACGAGCAGTACTTC.